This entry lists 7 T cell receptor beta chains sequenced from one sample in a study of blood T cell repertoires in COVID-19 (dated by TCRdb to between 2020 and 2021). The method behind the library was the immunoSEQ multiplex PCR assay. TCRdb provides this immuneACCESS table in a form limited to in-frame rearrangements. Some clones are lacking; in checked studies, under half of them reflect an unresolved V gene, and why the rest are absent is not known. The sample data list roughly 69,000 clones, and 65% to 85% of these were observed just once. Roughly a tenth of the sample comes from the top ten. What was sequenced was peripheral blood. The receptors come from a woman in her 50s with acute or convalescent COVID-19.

The CDR3: CASSSILSPLHF. The CDR3 bases are TGTGCCAGCAGTTCTATCCTTTCACCCCTCCACTTT. The V call is TRBV12-3 or TRBV12-4, the J call TRBJ1-6; D gene ambiguous. The ends were cut back, 4 bases at V and 9 bases at J, with 7 bases in the middle. This CDR3 is 12 amino acids long.

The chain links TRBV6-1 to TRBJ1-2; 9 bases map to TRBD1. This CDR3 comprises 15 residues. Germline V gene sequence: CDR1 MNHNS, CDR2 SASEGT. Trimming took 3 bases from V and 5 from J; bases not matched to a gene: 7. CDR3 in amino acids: CASSDTGTGMYGYTF. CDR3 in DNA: TGTGCCAGCAGTGACACCGGGACAGGGATGTATGGCTACACCTTC.

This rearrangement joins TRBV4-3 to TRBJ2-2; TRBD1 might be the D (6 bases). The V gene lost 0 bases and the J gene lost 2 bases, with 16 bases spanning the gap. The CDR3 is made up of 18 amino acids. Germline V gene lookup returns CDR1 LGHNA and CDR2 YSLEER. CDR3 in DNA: TGCGCCAGCAGCCAAGAATCTATAGGACAGATTAACACCGGGGAGCTGTTTTTT. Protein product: CASSQESIGQINTGELFF.

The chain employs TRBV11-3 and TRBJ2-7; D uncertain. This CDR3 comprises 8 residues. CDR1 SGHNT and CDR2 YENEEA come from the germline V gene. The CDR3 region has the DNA TGTGTCCCGTACGAGCAGTACTTC. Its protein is CVPYEQYF.

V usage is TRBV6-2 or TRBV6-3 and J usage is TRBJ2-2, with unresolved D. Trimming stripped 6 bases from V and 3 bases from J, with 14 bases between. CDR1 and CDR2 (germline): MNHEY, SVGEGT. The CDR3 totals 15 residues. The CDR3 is CASSRHERDTGELFF. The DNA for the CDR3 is TGTGCCAGCAGCCGCCACGAGCGTGACACCGGGGAGCTGTTTTTT.

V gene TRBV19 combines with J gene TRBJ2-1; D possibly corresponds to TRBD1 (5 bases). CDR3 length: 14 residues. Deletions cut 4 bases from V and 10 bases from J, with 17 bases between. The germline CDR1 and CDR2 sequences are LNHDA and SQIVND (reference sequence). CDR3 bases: TGTGCCAGTAGTACCCCTCCCTATGACAGAGAGCAGTTCTTC. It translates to CASSTPPYDREQFF.

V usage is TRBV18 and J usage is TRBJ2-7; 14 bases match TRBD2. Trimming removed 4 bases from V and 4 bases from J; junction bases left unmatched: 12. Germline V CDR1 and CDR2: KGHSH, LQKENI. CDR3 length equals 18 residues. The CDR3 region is CASSQQTGLAGVGYEQYF. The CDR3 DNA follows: TGTGCCAGCTCACAACAGACGGGACTAGCGGGAGTGGGTTACGAGCAGTACTTC.